Listed below are T cell receptor beta chains from one sample, sequenced in a study of response to subunit inactivated influenza vaccine. MiXCR, run by TCRdb on the RT-PCR reads, gives a single entry per CDR3 protein. The profile shows 500,000 to 600,000 distinct CDR3 sequences, 14% of them singletons. Sample: PBMCs from blood, taken about 11 days after vaccination. These receptors came from a man in his forties or fifties who received an inactivated influenza vaccine. Both conserved end residues are part of each CDR3. The order of the fields is V gene, J gene, D gene, clone size, CDR3 protein, CDR3 DNA. A D gene is named only where the DNA matches it firmly. For some rows the clone size is stated as once, few or many, or as a class when expanded; others skip it.

TRBV6-1	TRBJ2-6	TRBD1	few	CASKTTLGGVGANVLTF	TGTGCCAGCAAAACGACTCTAGGGGGCGTTGGGGCCAACGTCCTGACTTTC
TRBV14	TRBJ2-1	TRBD2	.	CASSPPGLGYNEQFF	TGTGCCAGCAGCCCCCCGGGACTAGGGTACAATGAGCAGTTCTTC
TRBV10-3	TRBJ1-1	.	few	CAISQGNTEAFF	TGTGCCATATCCCAGGGGAACACTGAAGCTTTCTTT
TRBV7-9	TRBJ2-3	.	.	CASSPRPGGPDTQYF	TGTGCCAGCAGTCCTCGGCCTGGAGGACCAGATACGCAGTATTTT
TRBV2	TRBJ1-2	.	few	CASSGGERYGYTF	TGTGCCAGTAGTGGGGGGGAAAGATATGGCTACACCTTC
TRBV7-2	TRBJ2-7	TRBD1	.	CASSWSTGGSYEQYF	TGTGCCAGCAGCTGGAGTACAGGGGGTTCCTACGAGCAGTACTTC
TRBV20-1	TRBJ2-7	.	.	CSTSRELAYEQYF	TGCAGTACTAGTAGAGAACTAGCCTACGAGCAGTACTTC
TRBV6-2/TRBV6-3	TRBJ2-7	.	few	CASSYVGSTYEQYF	TGTGCCAGCAGTTACGTGGGATCCACCTACGAGCAGTACTTC
TRBV20-1	TRBJ2-1	.	few	CSARTSRPNEQFF	TGCAGTGCCCGTACTAGCCGTCCCAATGAGCAGTTCTTC
TRBV6-1	TRBJ2-3	.	few	CASSEARDTQYF	TGTGCCAGCAGTGAAGCACGCGATACGCAGTATTTT
TRBV12-3/TRBV12-4	TRBJ1-4	TRBD1	.	CASSSAGTGDEGQFF	TGTGCCAGCAGTTCCGCCGGGACAGGGGACGAGGGGCAGTTTTTT
TRBV20-1	TRBJ2-1	.	.	CSARDWARGRNEQFF	TGCAGTGCTAGAGATTGGGCCCGGGGGCGGAATGAGCAGTTCTTC
TRBV14	TRBJ1-2	.	once	CASSARGKANYGYTF	TGTGCCAGCAGCGCCAGGGGAAAAGCTAACTATGGCTACACCTTC
TRBV28	TRBJ2-7	.	few	CASSLIVDGDPSQPDRHPYEQYF	TGTGCCAGCAGTTTAATCGTAGATGGAGATCCATCTCAACCAGACAGGCATCCCTACGAGCAGTACTTC
TRBV5-1	TRBJ2-5	.	many	CASRAEETQYF	TGCGCCAGCAGGGCAGAAGAGACCCAGTACTTC
TRBV20-1	TRBJ2-3	.	.	CSARGGATQYF	TGCAGTGCTAGAGGGGGAGCTACGCAGTATTTT
TRBV27	TRBJ1-1	.	few	CASSLWSGLGTEAFF	TGTGCCAGCAGTTTATGGTCCGGGTTGGGCACTGAAGCTTTCTTT
TRBV12-3/TRBV12-4	TRBJ1-1	.	.	CASSRTTRSNTEAFF	TGTGCCAGCAGTCGAACGACTCGGTCGAACACTGAAGCTTTCTTT
TRBV27	TRBJ2-7	.	.	CASSLSGVSTYEQYF	TGTGCCAGCAGTTTGTCGGGGGTATCAACCTACGAGCAGTACTTC
TRBV5-1	TRBJ1-3	TRBD1	.	CASSLDGPTGTRDTIYF	TGCGCCAGCAGCTTGGATGGACCGACAGGGACACGCGACACCATATATTTT
TRBV10-3	TRBJ1-5	.	few	CAISLGAGNQPQHF	TGTGCCATCAGTTTGGGGGCGGGCAATCAGCCCCAGCATTTT
TRBV12-3/TRBV12-4	TRBJ2-2	TRBD2	few	CASSLGLAGATGELFF	TGTGCCAGCAGTTTAGGGCTAGCGGGAGCCACCGGGGAGCTGTTTTTT
TRBV6-1	TRBJ2-5	.	.	CASSHRPPVPRETQYF	TGTGCCAGCAGCCATCGGCCCCCGGTTCCTCGAGAGACCCAGTACTTC
TRBV7-2	TRBJ1-6	TRBD1	many	CASSQGQANNSPLHF	TGTGCCAGCAGCCAAGGACAGGCGAATAATTCACCCCTCCACTTT
TRBV4-3	TRBJ2-1	.	once	CASSQESGSYNEQFF	TGCGCCAGCAGCCAAGAGTCAGGCTCCTACAATGAGCAGTTCTTC
TRBV20-1	TRBJ2-1	.	.	CSASQAGYNEQFF	TGCAGTGCTAGTCAAGCGGGTTACAATGAGCAGTTCTTC